Given below is one TCR beta chain in context. As yet, its antigen is unknown. These data originate in a study of T cells in Graves' hyperthyroidism and ophthalmopathy. Hyperthyroidism patients were newly diagnosed, had disease duration under 2 months, and were aged 18 to 65 years. Those patients with uncontrolled infection, other autoimmune disease, pregnancy or lactation were excluded. This sample holds PBMCs from approximately 9 ml fresh peripheral blood. What was amplified from RNA transcripts were TCR beta CDR3 regions. With the HTBI primer set, the TCR CDR3 went through a first round of RT-PCR. TCRdb processed the multiplex PCR reads anew with MiXCR; each CDR3 protein has one entry. The sample contains a few hundred thousand distinct CDR3 sequences, under 25% of which appear only once. Germline values: CDR1 KGHSH, CDR2 LQKENI. V was clipped by 2 bases and J by 5 bases, with 10 bases between them. The CDR3 extends over 13 amino acids.

Whole-study results and caveats: Stable hyperthyroidism was told apart from ophthalmopathy by a model built on 13 V-J features.

Sequenced: blood. This chain links TRBV18 with TRBJ2-7; D remains unclear. The clonotype was recovered from a man aged 18 to 29 with Graves' hyperthyroidism. CDR3 DNA: TGTGCCAGCTCACCAAGGAGACGAGACGAGCAGTACTTC. It specifies CASSPRRRDEQYF.